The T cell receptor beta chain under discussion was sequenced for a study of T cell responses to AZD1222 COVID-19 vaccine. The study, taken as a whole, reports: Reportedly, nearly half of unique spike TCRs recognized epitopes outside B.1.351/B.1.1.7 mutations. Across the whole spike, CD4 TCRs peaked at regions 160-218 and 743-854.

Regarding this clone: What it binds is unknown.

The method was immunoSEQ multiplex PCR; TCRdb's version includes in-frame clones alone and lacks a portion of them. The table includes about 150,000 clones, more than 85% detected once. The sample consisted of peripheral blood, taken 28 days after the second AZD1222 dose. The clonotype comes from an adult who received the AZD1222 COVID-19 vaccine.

The CDR3 region is CASSLMGQTYEQYF. The CDR3 nucleotides read TGTGCCAGCAGCCTGATGGGACAAACCTACGAGCAGTACTTC. This sequence joins TRBV2 and TRBJ2-7; D is perhaps TRBD1 (6 bases). There are 14 residues in the CDR3. V gave up 6 bases and J gave up 2 bases, with 14 bases separating them. Germline CDR1 and CDR2: SNHLY and FYNNEI.